This record covers a single T cell receptor (beta chain). Its antigen remains unknown. Germline V CDR1 and CDR2: SNHLY, FYNNEI. The trim removed 6 bases at V and 8 bases at J, leaving 7 bases unmatched. The CDR3 extends over 14 amino acids. Data came from immunoSEQ multiplex PCR; TCRdb stores just in-frame clones and leaves some out. The sample includes roughly 20,000 clones, approximately 81% of them seen just once. These data originate in a study of Tregs in tolerant kidney transplant recipients. Study-level results: The small number of patients limits these findings pending further validation.

Related graft donors supplied nonmyeloablative bone marrow transplants, and mixed chimerism was transient. Unstimulated regulatory T cells (CD4+CD25+CD127-), CD4+CD25- non-regulatory cells, CD4 and CD8 cells were FACS-sorted from thawed PBMCs. Specimen: CD8+ T cells from blood (PBMCs), collected 6 months after the transplant. The genes are TRBV2 and TRBJ2-2; 9 nucleotides line up with TRBD2. The source is a human patient who received a combined kidney and bone marrow transplant. Some T cells may arise from the graft donor. The CDR3, as DNA: TGTGCCAGCAGGGCTAGCGGGGACGTGGGGGAGCTGTTTTTT. This translates into CASRASGDVGELFF.